This T cell receptor beta chain is from a study of blood T cell repertoires in COVID-19. Participant-given clinical history determined each cohort assignment. Methods used by the authors: Amplified reference gene primers provided the basis for estimating nucleated cell counts. The repertoire was sequenced with immunoSEQ multiplex PCR; TCRdb's copy has only in-frame clones and lacks some. V, J and clone size were drawn from that table, and D and trimming were deduced from the DNA. The sample records about 310,000 clones, about nine tenths being singletons. The origin of this receptor is a woman aged 30 to 39 who had recovered from COVID-19. Sequenced: PBMCs or T cells enriched from blood (not recorded which).

CDR3 coding DNA: TGTGCCAGTGGTAGGGGACAGGGGGCGTCCGGGGAGCTGTTTTTT. This codes for CASGRGQGASGELFF. This chain links TRBV19 with TRBJ2-2; 12 bases align to TRBD1. The CDR3 extends over 15 amino acids. Germline V CDR1 and CDR2: LNHDA, SQIVND (reference sequence). V shed 8 bases and J 6 bases; nucleotides not matched to a gene: 7.